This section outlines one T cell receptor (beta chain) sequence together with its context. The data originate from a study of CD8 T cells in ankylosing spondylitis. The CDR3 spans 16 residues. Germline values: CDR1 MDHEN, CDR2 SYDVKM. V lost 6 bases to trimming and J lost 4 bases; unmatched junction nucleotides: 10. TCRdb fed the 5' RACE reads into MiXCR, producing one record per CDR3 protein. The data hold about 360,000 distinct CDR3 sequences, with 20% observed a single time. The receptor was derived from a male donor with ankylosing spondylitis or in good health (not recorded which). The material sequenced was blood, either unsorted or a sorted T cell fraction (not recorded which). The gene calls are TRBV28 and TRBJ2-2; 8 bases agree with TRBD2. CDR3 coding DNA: TGTGCCAGCAGGTCGGGACTAGTTAGTCTCACCGGGGAGCTGTTTTTT. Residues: CASRSGLVSLTGELFF.